This TCR beta chain is drawn from a study of Graves' ophthalmopathy and Graves' hyperthyroidism. Whole-study results and caveats: Most thyroid clonotypes with frequency above 0.001 were detected in blood too.

This clonotype came up a few times. Its specificity is unknown. This CDR3 comprises 14 residues. Germline V gives CDR1 DFQATT, CDR2 SNEGSKA (reference sequence). V gave up 4 bases and J gave up 1 base, with 12 bases separating them. Lactation, pregnancy, uncontrolled infections and other autoimmune diseases were all grounds for excluding patients. RNA transcripts were the source from which TCR beta CDR3 regions were amplified. An opening RT-PCR round employed HTBI primers and preceded a second-round multiplex PCR. TCRdb re-called the multiplex PCR reads with MiXCR, one entry per CDR3 protein. Counted here are around 1.1 million distinct CDR3 sequences, about 35% occurring once; the ten biggest clones make up 8.5% to 14%.

The specimen was peripheral blood or thyroid tissue (not recorded which). This receptor was obtained from an adult man with Graves' hyperthyroidism. The chain combines TRBV20-1 with TRBJ2-3, with D unclear. The chain's CDR3 is CSATRGRRTDTQYF. As DNA, the CDR3 is TGCAGTGCTACTCGTGGGCGGCGCACAGATACGCAGTATTTT.